The clone carrying this T cell receptor beta chain was detected many times. V was clipped by 3 bases and J by 12 bases, with 21 bases between them. The CDR3 runs 14 residues. Germline V lookup: CDR1 MNHEY, CDR2 SMNVEV (reference sequence). These data come from a study of regulatory T cells in long-lasting Graves disease. Arm-PCR of CDR3 regions with iRepertoire HTBI primers generated TCR beta libraries. One entry per CDR3 protein results from TCRdb running MiXCR on the multiplex PCR reads. The sample records 400,000 to 550,000 distinct CDR3 sequences, 16% being singletons. Sample time point: newly diagnosed GD, antithyroid drugs for less than 3 months. Generation of the TCR library employed RNA extracted from PBMCs. A blood draw put about 9.9 milliliters of peripheral blood into EDTA tubes. These records were also assigned to another study, of T cells in Graves' hyperthyroidism and ophthalmopathy.

Material: peripheral blood mononuclear cells (PBMCs), obtained at new diagnosis, from a patient treated with antithyroid drugs. The sequence came from a woman aged 18-35 years with Graves disease. The J gene is TRBJ2-7, the V gene TRBV27; D is possibly TRBD2 (6 bases). The CDR3 protein is CASSFWDSGEGVYF. In DNA, the CDR3 is TGTGCCAGCAGTTTCTGGGACTCGGGAGAGGGTGTGTACTTC.